This is a list of T cell receptor beta chains from one sample in a study of T-cell reconstitution after alpha-beta-depleted transplantation in children. Each CDR3 protein is one row after TCRdb ran MiXCR on the PCR reads. This table holds approximately 190,000 distinct CDR3 sequences, 8.4% found once. The sequencing used PBMCs, mostly from graft donor cells, collected 360 days after TCRalphabeta/CD19-depleted stem cell transplant. The receptors were gathered from a male patient between 2 and 10 years old who had a stem cell transplant for acute myeloid leukemia, so the T cells may come from the graft donor. CDR3s include the opening cysteine and the closing phenylalanine or tryptophan. The D gene is left open where the match is weak. The size of a clone is reported for some rows only, either as once, few or many, or as a class for expanded clones.

v_gene,d_gene,abundance,j_gene,CDR3nt,CDR3aa
TRBV7-2,.,many,TRBJ1-1,TGTGCCAGCAGCCCACGACTCCCAATGAGGACTGAAGCTTTCTTT,CASSPRLPMRTEAFF
TRBV7-6,TRBD1,many,TRBJ1-1,TGTGCCAGCAGCTTAGCGTCCCCGACAGGGAGACACATGAACACTGAAGCTTTCTTT,CASSLASPTGRHMNTEAFF
TRBV24-1,.,many,TRBJ1-5,TGTGCCACCAGTGAATGTCAGGGTGGCAATCAGCCCCAGCATTTT,CATSECQGGNQPQHF
TRBV24-1,.,many,TRBJ1-2,TGTGCCACCAGTGAATCTCGGGCGGGGCGGAAGGACGACACCTTC,CATSESRAGRKDDTF
TRBV5-6,.,many,TRBJ1-6,TGTGCCAGCAGCTTGAGTCAGGGGAGGAATTCACCCCTCCACTTT,CASSLSQGRNSPLHF
TRBV19,.,few,TRBJ2-7,TGTGCCAGTACCTGCGAGTGTTACGAGCAGTACTTC,CASTCECYEQYF
TRBV7-2,.,.,TRBJ2-7,TGTGCCAGCAGCGCCCAGACGGATTTCTCCTACGAGCAGTACTTC,CASSAQTDFSYEQYF
TRBV4-3,TRBD2,once,TRBJ2-7,TGCGCCAGCAGCCACGGGGGGGAGCAGTACTTC,CASSHGGEQYF
TRBV21-1,.,few,TRBJ1-5,TGTGCCAGCCTCCCTGGGGGGGAAGACAGCAATCAGCCCCAGCATTTT,CASLPGGEDSNQPQHF
TRBV12-3/TRBV12-4,TRBD2,many,TRBJ2-1,TGTGCCAGCAGAGGACTAGCGGGAGGCGATGAGCAGTTCTTC,CASRGLAGGDEQFF
TRBV15,.,.,TRBJ2-1,TGTGCCACCAGCAGAGCCCAGCTAGACAATGAGCAGTTCTTC,CATSRAQLDNEQFF
TRBV27,.,many,TRBJ1-2,TGTGCCAGCAGTTTATCTCTCGCTAGGGAGTATGGCTACACCTTC,CASSLSLAREYGYTF
TRBV20-1,.,few,TRBJ1-5,TGCAGTGCTAGAGTTCCGGGACTAAGCAATCAGCCCCAGCATTTT,CSARVPGLSNQPQHF
TRBV20-1,.,.,TRBJ2-7,TGCAGTGCTTGCCTTGCCGGGAGTGGGCCCTACGAGCAGTACTTC,CSACLAGSGPYEQYF
TRBV7-3,.,.,TRBJ2-2,TGTGCCAGCAGCTTAGGGGGGCGCAGGTCCGGGGAGCTGTTTTTT,CASSLGGRRSGELFF
TRBV20-1,.,.,TRBJ2-3,TGCAGTGCTCCCGGGGACATAGGTACGCAGTATTTT,CSAPGDIGTQYF
TRBV7-2,.,.,TRBJ2-1,TGTGCCAGCAGCTTCGCGGAAATGAATGAGCAGTTCTTC,CASSFAEMNEQFF
TRBV12-3/TRBV12-4,TRBD1,many,TRBJ1-3,TGTGCCAGCAGTCCACAGGGGGCCTCTGGAAACACCATATATTTT,CASSPQGASGNTIYF
TRBV2,TRBD2,few,TRBJ2-1,TGTGCCAGCACCCCGACTAGCGGGGGGGCCAATGAGCAGTTCTTC,CASTPTSGGANEQFF
TRBV10-3,.,many,TRBJ2-7,TGTGCCATCAGTGAGTCGAATCAGGGCTCCTACGAGCAGTACTTC,CAISESNQGSYEQYF
TRBV20-1,.,few,TRBJ1-1,TGCAGTGCCAGTCCCCAGGGGAACACTGAAGCTTTCTTT,CSASPQGNTEAFF
TRBV20-1,TRBD2,many,TRBJ2-5,TGCAGTGCTGCTCTTAGGCCTAGCGGTAAAGAGACCCAGTACTTC,CSAALRPSGKETQYF
TRBV28,TRBD1,many,TRBJ2-5,TGTGCCAGCAGTTTATGGGGGACAGGGGGCGAAGAGACCCAGTACTTC,CASSLWGTGGEETQYF
TRBV29-1,TRBD1,many,TRBJ2-7,TGCAGTGTTCGAGACAGGGTCTCCTACGAGCAGTACTTC,CSVRDRVSYEQYF
TRBV5-5,TRBD1,few,TRBJ2-5,TGTGCCAGCAGCCTCACAGGGGGCTTACTTCAAGAGACCCAGTACTTC,CASSLTGGLLQETQYF
TRBV11-2,.,.,TRBJ2-2,TGTGCCAGCAGCTCCGTTCAGTTCAGCGAGAACACCGGGGAGCTGTTTTTT,CASSSVQFSENTGELFF
TRBV7-7,.,few,TRBJ2-5,TGTGCTAGCAGCTTAGGTCCCACGGGACTTAGTCAAGAGACCCAGTACTTC,CASSLGPTGLSQETQYF
TRBV7-2,TRBD2,many,TRBJ2-1,TGTGCCAGCAGCTTACTAGCGGGAGGGCGCAATGAGCAGTTCTTC,CASSLLAGGRNEQFF